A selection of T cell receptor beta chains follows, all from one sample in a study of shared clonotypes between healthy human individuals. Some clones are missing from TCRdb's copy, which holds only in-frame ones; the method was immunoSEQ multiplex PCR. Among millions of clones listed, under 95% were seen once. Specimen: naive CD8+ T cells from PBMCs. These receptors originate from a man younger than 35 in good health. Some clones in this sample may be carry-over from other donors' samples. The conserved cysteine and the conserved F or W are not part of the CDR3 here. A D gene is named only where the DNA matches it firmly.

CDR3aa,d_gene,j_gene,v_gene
ASSTNAGLNTEAF,NA,TRBJ1-1,TRBV27
ASRGRFTGHTEAF,NA,TRBJ1-1,TRBV19
ASSESPNYGYT,NA,TRBJ1-2,TRBV6-5
ASSVAQTVPNTGELF,NA,TRBJ2-2,TRBV9
ASSGRGQNTGELF,NA,TRBJ2-2,TRBV6-1
ASTSQGPLAQETQY,NA,TRBJ2-5,TRBV7-9
SVSGNFGNTIY,NA,TRBJ1-3,TRBV29-1
ASSPLSGPTYEQY,NA,TRBJ2-7,TRBV19
ASSVGVDVGTYEQY,NA,TRBJ2-7,TRBV9
ASSPGQRTNYGYT,NA,TRBJ1-2,TRBV18
ASSPYQNTGELF,NA,TRBJ2-2,TRBV7-2
ASSVDSHEQY,NA,TRBJ2-7,TRBV28
ASSPPGRHGYT,NA,TRBJ1-2,TRBV28
ASSPMGTTEDTQY,NA,TRBJ2-3,TRBV28
ASSSERGAYNEQF,TRBD2,TRBJ2-1,TRBV27
ASSEGPRTSGNPADTQY,TRBD2,TRBJ2-3,TRBV9
ASSPTSAFSLY,TRBD2,TRBJ2-5,TRBV14
ASSLAMGQGAF,NA,TRBJ1-1,TRBV7-8
ASSFPTREKLF,NA,TRBJ1-4,TRBV7-9
ASSGTAAYEQY,TRBD1,TRBJ2-7,TRBV5-4
ASSDEGTIPVNEKLF,NA,TRBJ1-4,TRBV10-2
ASSEVLRSYEQY,NA,TRBJ2-7,TRBV6-1
ASSMGGHQH,NA,TRBJ1-5,TRBV19
ASSLGGFPYNEQF,NA,TRBJ2-1,TRBV11-2
ASSYLSGANEQF,NA,TRBJ2-1,TRBV6-6
ASSLDAGPDVAKNIQY,NA,TRBJ2-4,TRBV7-2
ASSFRAGVGYEQY,TRBD2,TRBJ2-7,TRBV5-1
ASSLERAINYGYT,NA,TRBJ1-2,TRBV5-6
ASSGKASNTDTQY,NA,TRBJ2-3,TRBV9
ASSQGVPGQYSTDTQY,NA,TRBJ2-3,TRBV4-2
ASSLDRTYEQY,NA,TRBJ2-7,TRBV27
ASSPGRHYEQY,NA,TRBJ2-7,TRBV5-5
ASMGTVISNQPQH,NA,TRBJ1-5,TRBV19
ASSFGTGVNQPQH,TRBD1,TRBJ1-5,TRBV5-5
ASSLGQGAYQPQH,TRBD1,TRBJ1-5,TRBV5-1
ASKWGANYGYT,NA,TRBJ1-2,TRBV27
ASSPSSGRSFVPNIQY,NA,TRBJ2-4,TRBV4-3
ASSPTLAGGPYETQY,TRBD2,TRBJ2-5,TRBV5-1
ASSLWPAGGLSSYNEQF,TRBD2,TRBJ2-1,TRBV28
ASSLLRLAAYNEQF,TRBD2,TRBJ2-1,TRBV6-6
AWRARVGNQPQH,NA,TRBJ1-5,TRBV30
ASSQGLGGSSYNEQF,NA,TRBJ2-1,TRBV14
ASSPPSGTYEQY,TRBD2,TRBJ2-7,TRBV18
ASSQDGAESSYNEQF,NA,TRBJ2-1,TRBV4-3
ASSEADRVVREQF,TRBD1,TRBJ2-1,TRBV2